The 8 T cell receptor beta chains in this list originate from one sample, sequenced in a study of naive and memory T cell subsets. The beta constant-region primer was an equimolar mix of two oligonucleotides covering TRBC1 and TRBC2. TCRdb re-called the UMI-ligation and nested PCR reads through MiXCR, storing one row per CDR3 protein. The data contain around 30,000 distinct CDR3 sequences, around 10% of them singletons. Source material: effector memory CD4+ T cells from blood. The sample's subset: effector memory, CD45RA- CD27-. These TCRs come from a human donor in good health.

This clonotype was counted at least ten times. This CDR3 is CASSEEREVGYTF. CDR3 nucleotides: TGTGCCAGCAGTGAAGAAAGGGAAGTGGGCTACACCTTC. The gene calls are TRBV6-1 and TRBJ1-2, with D uncertain. V was cut by 1 base and J by 8 bases, with 11 bases left in between. Germline CDR1 and CDR2: MNHNS and SASEGT. The CDR3 is made up of 13 amino acids.

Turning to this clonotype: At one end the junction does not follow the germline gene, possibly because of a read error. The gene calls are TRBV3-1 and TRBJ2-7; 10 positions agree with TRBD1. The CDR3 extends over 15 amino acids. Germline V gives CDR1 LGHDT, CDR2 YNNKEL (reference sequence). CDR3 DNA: TGTGCCAGCAGCGAAGAGGGACAGGGGTCCTACGAGCAGTACTTC. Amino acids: CASSEEGQGSYEQYF.

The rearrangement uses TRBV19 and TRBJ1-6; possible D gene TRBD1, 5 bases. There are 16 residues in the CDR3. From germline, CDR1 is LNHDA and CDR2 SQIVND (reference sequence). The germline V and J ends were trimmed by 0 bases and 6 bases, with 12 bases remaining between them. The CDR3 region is CASSIDRPGSNSPLHF. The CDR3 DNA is TGTGCCAGTAGTATAGATCGCCCAGGGAGTAATTCACCCCTCCACTTT.

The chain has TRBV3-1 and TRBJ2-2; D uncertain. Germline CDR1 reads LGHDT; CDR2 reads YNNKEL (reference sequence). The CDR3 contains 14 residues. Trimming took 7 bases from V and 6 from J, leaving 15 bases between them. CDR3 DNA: TGTGCCAGCATGGGTACTGTGAGTGCCGGGGAGCTGTTTTTT. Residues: CASMGTVSAGELFF. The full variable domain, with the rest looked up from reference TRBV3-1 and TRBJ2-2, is DTAVSQTPKYLVTQMGNDKSIKCEQNLGHDTMYWYKQDSKKFLKIMFSYNNKELIINETVPNRFSPKSPDKAHLNLHINSLELGDSAVYFCASMGTVSAGELFFGEGSRLTVL.

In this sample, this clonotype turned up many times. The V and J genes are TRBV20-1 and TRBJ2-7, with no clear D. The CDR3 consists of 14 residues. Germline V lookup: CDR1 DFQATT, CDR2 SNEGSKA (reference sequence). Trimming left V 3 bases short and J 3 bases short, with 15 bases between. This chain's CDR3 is CSASHGVRFYEQYF. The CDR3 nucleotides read TGCAGTGCTAGCCACGGAGTTCGGTTCTACGAGCAGTACTTC.

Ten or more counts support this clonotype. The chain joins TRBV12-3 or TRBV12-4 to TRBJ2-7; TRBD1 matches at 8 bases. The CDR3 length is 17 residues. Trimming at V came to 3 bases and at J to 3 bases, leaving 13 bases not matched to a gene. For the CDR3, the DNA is TGTGCCAGCAGTTTTTTCGAGCCCGGGACAGGCCACTACGAGCAGTACTTC. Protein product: CASSFFEPGTGHYEQYF.

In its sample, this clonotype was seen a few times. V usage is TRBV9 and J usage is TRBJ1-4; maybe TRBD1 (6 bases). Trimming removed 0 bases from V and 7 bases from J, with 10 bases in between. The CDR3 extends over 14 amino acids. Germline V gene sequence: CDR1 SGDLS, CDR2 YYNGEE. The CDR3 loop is CASSVARGGEKLFF. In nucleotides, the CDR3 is TGTGCCAGCAGCGTAGCCAGGGGAGGTGAAAAACTGTTTTTT.

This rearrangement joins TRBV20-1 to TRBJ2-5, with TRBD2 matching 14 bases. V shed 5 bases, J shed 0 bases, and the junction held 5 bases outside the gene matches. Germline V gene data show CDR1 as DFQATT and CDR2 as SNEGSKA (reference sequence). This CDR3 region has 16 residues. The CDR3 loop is CSAPTSGRGNQETQYF. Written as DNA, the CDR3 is TGCAGTGCTCCGACTAGCGGGAGGGGGAACCAAGAGACCCAGTACTTC.